These 24 T cell receptor beta chains were all obtained from the same sample, sequenced in a study of cytotoxic CD8 clonotypes in ibrutinib-treated CLL. Profiling relied on immunoSEQ multiplex PCR, and the TCRdb table lists in-frame clones only, not all of them. The sample has 35,000 to 40,000 clones; just over 70% are singletons. The source material was PBMCs, sampled at disease progression, from a patient treated with ibrutinib. These receptors originate from a human donor with chronic lymphocytic leukemia.

This clone was picked up a small number of times. The rearrangement uses TRBV11-2 and TRBJ1-1; D is unclear. The CDR3 contains 13 residues. Germline assignment: CDR1 SGHAT and CDR2 FQNNGV. The ends were cut back, 4 bases at V and 5 bases at J, with 11 bases in the middle. CDR3 in DNA: TGTGCCAGCAGCTCCCCTCTGGGTACTGAAGCTTTCTTT. This codes for CASSSPLGTEAFF.

The chain combines TRBV9 with TRBJ2-2, with unresolved D. V was trimmed by 4 bases and J by 0 bases, leaving 7 bases between them. The germline V gene encodes CDR1 SGDLS and CDR2 YYNGEE. CDR3 length: 14 amino acids. The CDR3 DNA reads TGTGCCAGCAGCTTCGGAGCGAACACCGGGGAGCTGTTTTTT. It codes for CASSFGANTGELFF. Full variable domain (missing parts from reference TRBV9 and TRBJ2-2): DSGVTQTPKHLITATGQRVTLRCSPRSGDLSVYWYQQSLDQGLQFLIQYYNGEERAKGNILERFSAQQFPDLHSELNLSSLELGDSALYFCASSFGANTGELFFGEGSRLTVL.

CDR3 sequence: CASSPYRGPSYGYTF. In DNA form, the CDR3 reads TGTGCCAGCAGCCCATACAGGGGACCCAGCTATGGCTACACCTTC. J is TRBJ1-2 and V is TRBV5-4; TRBD1 matches at 7 bases. The CDR3 is 15 residues long. Germline CDR1 is SGHNT and CDR2 is YYREEE (reference sequence). The V and J ends lost 4 bases and 4 bases, in that order; junction bases with no gene match: 10.

V usage is TRBV2 and J usage is TRBJ2-6, with D possibly TRBD1 on 5 matching bases. The germline V gene encodes CDR1 SNHLY and CDR2 FYNNEI. This CDR3 comprises 15 residues. Trimming took 3 bases from V and 2 from J, leaving 8 bases between them. The CDR3 bases are TGTGCCAGCAGTGACTCGACAGCTGGGGCCAACGTCCTGACTTTC. It specifies CASSDSTAGANVLTF.

The genes are TRBV5-1 and TRBJ2-5; possible D gene TRBD2, 6 bases. This CDR3 comprises 13 residues. The germline gives CDR1 SGHRS, CDR2 YFSETQ. V was pared by 5 bases and J by 10 bases, with 18 bases between. The CDR3 loop is CASSGDSLRDQYF. In DNA form, the CDR3 reads TGCGCCAGCAGTGGGGACTCACTACGAGACCAGTACTTC.

To note about this clone: Its ends do not fully match the called genes, so a read error is possible. This rearrangement joins TRBV7-7 to TRBJ2-5, with D tentatively TRBD2 (5 bases). This CDR3 contains 14 residues. Looked up from germline, CDR1 is SSHAT and CDR2 is FNYEAQ (reference sequence). CDR3 region: CASSLRANQETQYF. In DNA, the CDR3 is TGTGCTAGCAGCTTGCGGGCGAACCAAGAGACCCAGTACTTC.

V gene TRBV2 combines with J gene TRBJ1-2; no firm D call. The CDR3 is 13 residues long. V was trimmed by 2 bases and J by 5 bases, leaving 9 bases between them. Germline V gives CDR1 SNHLY, CDR2 FYNNEI. The CDR3 region is CASSERQIYGYTF. The CDR3 DNA reads TGTGCCAGCAGTGAAAGGCAGATTTATGGCTACACCTTC.

A few counts support this clone. The chain joins TRBV7-8 to TRBJ2-5; D call uncertain. Trimming removed 3 bases from V and 5 bases from J, with 4 bases in between. The CDR3 has 11 amino acids. Germline V gene sequence: CDR1 SGHVS, CDR2 FQNEAQ. The DNA of the CDR3 is TGTGCCAGCAGCTTTAGTGAGACCCAGTACTTC. Protein: CASSFSETQYF.

This clone has a handful of counts. V is TRBV27 and J is TRBJ1-5, with D unresolved. V was clipped by 4 bases and J by 3 bases, with 7 bases between them. This CDR3 comprises 13 residues. In germline, CDR1 is MNHEY, CDR2 SMNVEV (reference sequence). This chain's CDR3 is CASSSSANQPQHF. The CDR3 coding sequence is TGTGCCAGCAGTTCGTCGGCCAATCAGCCCCAGCATTTT.

The chain joins TRBV18 to TRBJ1-2; D is possibly TRBD1 (5 bases). Trimming pared 5 bases from V and 1 base from J, leaving 14 bases between. This CDR3 has 15 amino acids. Germline V lookup: CDR1 KGHSH, CDR2 LQKENI. The CDR3 protein is CASSVQLQDNYGYTF. The CDR3 coding sequence is TGTGCCAGCTCAGTACAATTACAGGATAACTATGGCTACACCTTC.

This chain connects TRBV5-1 to TRBJ2-7, with 10 nucleotides matching TRBD2. CDR3 length: 15 residues. V lost 0 bases to trimming and J lost 4 bases; unmatched junction nucleotides: 4. Germline V gives CDR1 SGHRS, CDR2 YFSETQ. CDR3 protein: CASSLGELAGYEQYF. The CDR3 nucleotides are TGCGCCAGCAGCTTGGGGGAACTAGCGGGGTACGAGCAGTACTTC.

The chain joins TRBV5-1 to TRBJ1-1; the D gene is possibly TRBD1 (5 bases). CDR3 length: 15 residues. CDR1 is SGHRS, CDR2 YFSETQ, per germline. Between the trimmed V and J ends, which lost 4 bases and 1 base, there was a span of 14 bases. Here the CDR3 reads CASSRVGLGNTEAFF. DNA of the CDR3: TGCGCCAGCAGCCGCGTGGGACTGGGGAACACTGAAGCTTTCTTT.

The chain is built from TRBV28 and TRBJ2-7; D remains ambiguous. Germline CDR1 is MDHEN and CDR2 is SYDVKM. V lost 7 bases and J lost 3, with 7 bases in between. The CDR3 totals 11 residues. The CDR3 DNA is TGTGCCAGCACGCAGAGCTACGAGCAGTACTTC. Amino acids: CASTQSYEQYF.

CDR3: CSVAVTGPTGELFF. CDR3 DNA sequence: TGCAGCGTTGCAGTGACAGGCCCCACCGGGGAGCTGTTTTTT. The chain is built from TRBV29-1 and TRBJ2-2, with a tentative D call TRBD1 (6 bases). The CDR3 extends over 14 amino acids. Trimming took off 4 bases at V and 4 bases at J, with 13 bases between the two ends. Looked up from germline, CDR1 is SQVTM and CDR2 is ANQGSEA.

This rearrangement joins TRBV30 to TRBJ2-5; 8 nucleotides agree with TRBD2. The length of the CDR3 is 13 residues. V shed 4 bases and J 5 bases; nucleotides not matched to a gene: 6. CDR1 and CDR2 (germline): GTSNPN, SVGIG (reference sequence). Here the CDR3 DNA reads TGTGCCTGGAACGGGGGGGGCCACGAGACCCAGTACTTC. It yields the protein CAWNGGGHETQYF. The entire variable domain, with the rest obtained from reference TRBV30 and TRBJ2-5, is as follows: SQTIHQWPATLVQPVGSPLSLECTVEGTSNPNLYWYRQAAGRGLQLLFYSVGIGQISSEVPQNLSASRPQDRQFILSSKKLLLSDSGFYLCAWNGGGHETQYFGPGTRLLVL.

The rearrangement joins TRBV21-1 to TRBJ2-7; TRBD2 reflects the table's D call only, with no check against the DNA. TRBV21-1 is termed a pseudogene. The CDR3 extends over 11 amino acids. Written as DNA, the CDR3 is TGTGCCAGCAGCCTCTCCTCGGGACTACACTTC. Translated: CASSLSSGLHF.

The V gene is TRBV5-4, the J gene TRBJ2-2; 11 bases line up with TRBD2. There are 18 residues in the CDR3. V was clipped by 0 bases and J by 7 bases; unmatched bases: 11. Germline V CDR1 and CDR2: SGHNT, YYREEE (reference sequence). CDR3 bases: TGTGCCAGCAGCTTGGACCCCCTAGCGGGAGGAGCGGGCGGGGAGCTGTTTTTT. Its translation is CASSLDPLAGGAGGELFF.

This rearrangement joins TRBV19 to TRBJ2-7; 9 bases match TRBD1. The CDR3 spans 14 residues. V lost 4 bases, J lost 4 bases, and 5 bases stayed unmatched. Germline V gene data show CDR1 as LNHDA and CDR2 as SQIVND (reference sequence). The CDR3 region is CASSTGQGSYEQYF. CDR3 nucleotide sequence: TGTGCCAGTAGTACGGGACAGGGATCGTACGAGCAGTACTTC.

The chain couples TRBV30 to TRBJ1-1, with a tentative D call TRBD1 (6 bases). The CDR3 runs 11 residues. Germline lookup yields CDR1 GTSNPN and CDR2 SVGIG (reference sequence). The CDR3 loop reads CACHRATEAFF. The CDR3 DNA follows: TGTGCGTGCCACAGGGCCACTGAAGCTTTCTTT.

J is TRBJ2-2 and V is TRBV2, with 7 bases matching TRBD1. Germline CDR1 reads SNHLY; CDR2 reads FYNNEI. The junction had 3 bases not matched to a gene; V was cut back by 6 bases and J by 2 bases. The CDR3 is 14 residues long. The DNA of the CDR3 is TGTGCCAGCAGCCGGGACAGTAACACCGGGGAGCTGTTTTTT. Its protein is CASSRDSNTGELFF.

This chain connects TRBV5-1 to TRBJ2-4; 10 bases are a match to TRBD1. Germline-derived CDR1 and CDR2 are SGHRS and YFSETQ. The CDR3 runs 19 residues. V shed 5 bases and J 1 base; nucleotides not matched to a gene: 15. CDR3 nucleotide sequence: TGCGCCAGCAGTTATACGGGACAGGGGAGGCCCCTGGCCAAAAACATTCAGTACTTC. Its protein is CASSYTGQGRPLAKNIQYF.

V gene TRBV4-1 combines with J gene TRBJ1-1; 8 bases fit TRBD1. This CDR3 is built from 15 residues. V trimming: 4 bases; J trimming: 1 base; junction bases outside the gene matches: 5. The germline V gene encodes CDR1 MGHRA and CDR2 YSYEKL. The CDR3 sequence: CASSRQQGENTEAFF. The DNA of the CDR3 is TGCGCCAGCAGCCGCCAACAGGGGGAGAACACTGAAGCTTTCTTT.

This sequence joins TRBV27 and TRBJ2-2; D gene uncertain. Trimming took 6 bases from V and 6 from J, leaving 8 bases between them. The germline V gene has CDR1 MNHEY and CDR2 SMNVEV (reference sequence). This CDR3 is built from 12 residues. The CDR3 DNA follows: TGTGCCAGCAGGGGGTTCCCCGGGGAGCTGTTTTTT. Translating gives CASRGFPGELFF.

This clone occurred a few times. The J gene is TRBJ2-2, the V gene TRBV19; D remains unclear. The V gene's germline CDR1 is LNHDA and CDR2 SQIVND (reference sequence). This CDR3 region has 16 residues. V was pared by 3 bases and J by 7 bases, with 18 bases between. CDR3 nucleotides: TGTGCCAGTAGTATCTCCGAGACTCGTTTTAGCGGGGAGCTGTTTTTT. This translates into CASSISETRFSGELFF.